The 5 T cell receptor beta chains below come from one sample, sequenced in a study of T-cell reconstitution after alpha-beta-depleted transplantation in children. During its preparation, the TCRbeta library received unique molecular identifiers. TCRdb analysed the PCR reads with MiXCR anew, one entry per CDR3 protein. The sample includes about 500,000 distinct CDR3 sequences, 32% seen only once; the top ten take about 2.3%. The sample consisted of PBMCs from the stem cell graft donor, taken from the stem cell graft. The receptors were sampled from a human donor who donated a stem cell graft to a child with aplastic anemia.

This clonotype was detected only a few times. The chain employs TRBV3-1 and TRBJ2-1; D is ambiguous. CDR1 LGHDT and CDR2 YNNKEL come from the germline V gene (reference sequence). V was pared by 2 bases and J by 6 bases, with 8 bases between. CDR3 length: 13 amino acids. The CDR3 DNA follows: TGTGCCAGCAGCCAATCCCTACCCAATGAGCAGTTCTTC. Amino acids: CASSQSLPNEQFF.

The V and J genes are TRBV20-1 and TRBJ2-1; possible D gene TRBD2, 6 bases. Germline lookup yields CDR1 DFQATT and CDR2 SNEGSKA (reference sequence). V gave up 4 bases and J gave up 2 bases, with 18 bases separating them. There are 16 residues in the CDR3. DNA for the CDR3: TGCAGTGCTAAGGGGAGATACGGGAGCACCTACAATGAGCAGTTCTTC. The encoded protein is CSAKGRYGSTYNEQFF.

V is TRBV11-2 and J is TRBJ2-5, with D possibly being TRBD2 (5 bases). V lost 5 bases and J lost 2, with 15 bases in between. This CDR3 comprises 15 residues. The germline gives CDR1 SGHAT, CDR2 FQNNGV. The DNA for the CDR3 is TGTGCCAGCAGCCCGTACCCCCAGCGGCAAGAGACCCAGTACTTC. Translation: CASSPYPQRQETQYF.

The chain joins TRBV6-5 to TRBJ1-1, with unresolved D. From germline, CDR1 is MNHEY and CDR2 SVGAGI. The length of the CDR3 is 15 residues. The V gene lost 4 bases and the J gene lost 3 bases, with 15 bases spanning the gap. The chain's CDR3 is CASSFDGTFYTEAFF. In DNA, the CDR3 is TGTGCCAGCAGTTTCGATGGCACATTCTACACTGAAGCTTTCTTT.

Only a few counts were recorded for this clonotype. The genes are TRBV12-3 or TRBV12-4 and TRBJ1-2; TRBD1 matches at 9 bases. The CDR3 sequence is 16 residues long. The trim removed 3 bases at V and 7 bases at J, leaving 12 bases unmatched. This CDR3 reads CASSFLEQGARFGYTF. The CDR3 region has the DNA TGTGCCAGCAGTTTTTTGGAACAGGGGGCCCGATTTGGCTACACCTTC.